Each of the 4 T cell receptor beta chains below was sequenced from the same sample in a study of blood T cell repertoires in COVID-19. Only in-frame clones appear in the TCRdb table, and some are missing; sequencing was by immunoSEQ multiplex PCR. The table lists about 46,000 clones, about 92% of them singletons, with roughly 20% in the top ten. Material: peripheral blood. The receptors originated from a man in his sixties or seventies with active COVID-19.

This clone was found once. The V call is TRBV5-1, the J call TRBJ2-5, with D perhaps matching TRBD2 (5 bases). Germline V lookup: CDR1 SGHRS, CDR2 YFSETQ. V gave up 6 bases and J gave up 5 bases, with 14 bases separating them. The CDR3 totals 13 residues. CDR3 amino acids: CASKSRGPETQYF. DNA for the CDR3: TGCGCCAGCAAATCACGGGGTCCGGAGACCCAGTACTTC.

The sample holds one count of this clone. The chain combines TRBV19 with TRBJ1-2; 8 nucleotides line up with TRBD1. Losses at the gene ends were 8 bases for V and 0 bases for J; bases not matched to a gene: 14. This CDR3 spans 17 amino acids. Germline V gene data show CDR1 as LNHDA and CDR2 as SQIVND (reference sequence). The CDR3 protein is CASYGQGRVWANYGYTF. CDR3 sequence (DNA): TGTGCCAGTTACGGACAGGGACGGGTTTGGGCTAACTATGGCTACACCTTC. The variable domain in full, with the rest retrieved from reference TRBV19 and TRBJ1-2, is DGGITQSPKYLFRKEGQNVTLSCEQNLNHDAMYWYRQDPGQGLRLIYYSQIVNDFQKGDIAEGYSVSREKKESFPLTVTSAQKNPTAFYLCASYGQGRVWANYGYTFGSGTRLTVV.

The CDR3 sequence: CASSEVGQGEQFF. In DNA form, the CDR3 reads TGTGCCAGCAGTGAAGTGGGACAGGGAGAGCAGTTCTTC. The rearrangement links TRBV6-1 to TRBJ2-1; TRBD1 matches at 9 bases. This CDR3 is built from 13 residues. The junction had 2 bases not matched to a gene; V was cut back by 1 base and J by 10 bases. Germline lookup yields CDR1 MNHNS and CDR2 SASEGT.

The chain has TRBV19 and TRBJ2-7; D possibly corresponds to TRBD2 (6 bases). The germline V gene encodes CDR1 LNHDA and CDR2 SQIVND (reference sequence). Trimming took off 7 bases at V and 2 bases at J, with 15 bases between the two ends. This CDR3 spans 14 amino acids. As DNA, the CDR3 is TGTGCCAGTACCTCGATCGGGACTCCCTACGAGCAGTACTTC. This gives the protein CASTSIGTPYEQYF.